Listed below are T cell receptor beta chains from one sample, sequenced in a study of T cells after yellow fever vaccination. TCRdb re-analysed the 5' RACE reads in MiXCR, keeping a single row per CDR3 protein. The data hold 500,000 to 650,000 distinct CDR3 sequences, with approximately 13% observed a single time. Sequenced material: PBMCs, taken on the day of the yellow fever booster vaccination. These TCRs come from a young man who received the YFV17D yellow fever vaccine. Both conserved end residues are part of each CDR3. D genes are given only for firm matches. Clone size, where shown, is once, few, many, or a class for clones that have expanded.

v_call: TRBV9
clone_size: few
d_call: TRBD2
j_call: TRBJ2-2
cdr3_nt: TGTGCCAGCAGCGGCGGGGGGCCGATTAACACCGGGGAGCTGTTTTTT
cdr3_aa: CASSGGGPINTGELFF

v_call: TRBV12-3/TRBV12-4
clone_size: few
d_call: TRBD1
j_call: TRBJ2-7
cdr3_nt: TGTGCCAGCAGTTTACCGGGACAGGGTCAGTACTTC
cdr3_aa: CASSLPGQGQYF

v_call: TRBV7-6
clone_size: NA
d_call: TRBD1
j_call: TRBJ2-7
cdr3_nt: TGTGCCAGCAGCTTAGGTATTCGACAGGGGGCGCGAGAGCAGTACTTC
cdr3_aa: CASSLGIRQGAREQYF

v_call: TRBV2
clone_size: NA
d_call: TRBD1
j_call: TRBJ2-7
cdr3_nt: TGTGCCAGCAGTGTGGGACAGGGCCCAGGCGAGCAGTACTTC
cdr3_aa: CASSVGQGPGEQYF

v_call: TRBV5-1
clone_size: NA
d_call: TRBD2
j_call: TRBJ2-2
cdr3_nt: TGCGCCAGCAGCTCCCGGGGAGGGCGAGGCACCGGGGAGCTGTTTTTT
cdr3_aa: CASSSRGGRGTGELFF

v_call: TRBV5-1
clone_size: NA
d_call: TRBD2
j_call: TRBJ2-1
cdr3_nt: TGCGCCAGCAGCTTGGAGGCCGGCGGGAGGGTTAATGAGCAGTTCTTC
cdr3_aa: CASSLEAGGRVNEQFF

v_call: TRBV28
clone_size: few
d_call: NA
j_call: TRBJ1-1
cdr3_nt: TGTGCCAGCAGTTTTTCTCTTCAGGTTGAAGCTTTCTTT
cdr3_aa: CASSFSLQVEAFF

v_call: TRBV11-2
clone_size: many
d_call: TRBD2
j_call: TRBJ2-1
cdr3_nt: TGTGCCAGCAGCTTAGCCCTAGCGGGAGCCAATGAGCAGTTCTTC
cdr3_aa: CASSLALAGANEQFF

v_call: TRBV28
clone_size: NA
d_call: NA
j_call: TRBJ2-3
cdr3_nt: TGTGCCAGCAGTCGACTAGAGACTAAAGCAGATACGCAGTATTTT
cdr3_aa: CASSRLETKADTQYF

v_call: TRBV7-2
clone_size: few
d_call: NA
j_call: TRBJ2-7
cdr3_nt: TGTGCCAGCAGCTTAAGTTCTGTCTCCACCTACGAGCAGTACTTC
cdr3_aa: CASSLSSVSTYEQYF

v_call: TRBV6-2/TRBV6-3
clone_size: few
d_call: NA
j_call: TRBJ2-7
cdr3_nt: TGTGCCAGCAGTTCGGACCCGGGGACGCAGTACTTC
cdr3_aa: CASSSDPGTQYF

v_call: TRBV20-1
clone_size: few
d_call: NA
j_call: TRBJ2-5
cdr3_nt: TGCAGTGCTAGCGATATGGCGACCCAAGAGACCCAGTACTTC
cdr3_aa: CSASDMATQETQYF

v_call: TRBV20-1
clone_size: few
d_call: NA
j_call: TRBJ1-1
cdr3_nt: TGCAGTGCTCGAGGGACGAGGAATGAAGCTTTCTTT
cdr3_aa: CSARGTRNEAFF

v_call: TRBV27
clone_size: NA
d_call: NA
j_call: TRBJ2-7
cdr3_nt: TGTGCCAGCACCCAACTAGGAGCCTACGAGCAGTACTTC
cdr3_aa: CASTQLGAYEQYF

v_call: TRBV6-1
clone_size: NA
d_call: NA
j_call: TRBJ2-3
cdr3_nt: TGTGCCAGCAGGGAAACAGGGTCGGATACGCAGTATTTT
cdr3_aa: CASRETGSDTQYF

v_call: TRBV7-9
clone_size: NA
d_call: NA
j_call: TRBJ2-7
cdr3_nt: TGTGCCAGCAGCTTAGCCGGCCAAGGCAGGGGATACGAGCAGTACTTC
cdr3_aa: CASSLAGQGRGYEQYF

v_call: TRBV7-9
clone_size: few
d_call: NA
j_call: TRBJ2-7
cdr3_nt: TGTGCCAGCAGCCCGCGGGGCGAAACGCGGGAGCAGTACTTC
cdr3_aa: CASSPRGETREQYF

v_call: TRBV7-2
clone_size: NA
d_call: NA
j_call: TRBJ2-7
cdr3_nt: TGTGCCAGCAGCCCACTAGTTGCCGAGCAGTACTTC
cdr3_aa: CASSPLVAEQYF